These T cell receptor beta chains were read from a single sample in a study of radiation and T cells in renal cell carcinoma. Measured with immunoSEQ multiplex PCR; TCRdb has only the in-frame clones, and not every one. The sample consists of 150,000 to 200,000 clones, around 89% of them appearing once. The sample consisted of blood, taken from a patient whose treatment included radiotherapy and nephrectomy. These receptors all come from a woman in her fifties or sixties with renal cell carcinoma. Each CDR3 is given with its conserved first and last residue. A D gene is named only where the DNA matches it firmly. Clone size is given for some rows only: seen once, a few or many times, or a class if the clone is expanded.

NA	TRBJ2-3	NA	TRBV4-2	TGTGCCAGCAGCCAACCAGAGGCAGATACGCAGTATTTT	CASSQPEADTQYF
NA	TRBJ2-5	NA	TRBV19	TGTGCCAGTAGTATTGATAGGGCCCAAGAGACCCAGTACTTC	CASSIDRAQETQYF
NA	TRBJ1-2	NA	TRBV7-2	TGTGCCAGCAGCCCGTACCTGTATGGCTACACCTTC	CASSPYLYGYTF
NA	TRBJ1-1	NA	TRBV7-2	TGTGCCAGCAGCTTCCAGTCGCGTTTATGGGGGGCGGACACTGAAGCTTTCTTT	CASSFQSRLWGADTEAFF
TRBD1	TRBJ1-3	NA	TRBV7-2	TGTGCCAGCAGCTTAGGTACAGGGGGCGGAAACACCATATATTTT	CASSLGTGGGNTIYF
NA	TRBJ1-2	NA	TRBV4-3	TGCGCCAGCAGCCAAGTAGGATATGGCTACACCTTC	CASSQVGYGYTF
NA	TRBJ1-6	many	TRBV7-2	TGTGCCAGCAGCTTACGGAATTCACCCCTCCACTTT	CASSLRNSPLHF
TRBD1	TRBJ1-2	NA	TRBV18	TGTGCCAGCTCACCACTAGACAGGGCAGCTAACTATGGCTACACCTTC	CASSPLDRAANYGYTF
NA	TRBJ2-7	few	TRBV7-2	TGTGCCAGCAGCTTAAACCCCTCCCGGGAGCAGTACTTC	CASSLNPSREQYF
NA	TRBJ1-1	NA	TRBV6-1	TGTGCCAGCGGAGGATTTCCAGGGAGGAGCACTGAAGCTTTCTTT	CASGGFPGRSTEAFF